Each of the 8 T cell receptor beta chains below was sequenced from the same sample in a study of cytomegalovirus exposure and HLA in healthy donors. The PCR had 60 Vbeta and 13 Jbeta primers. Repertoires were generated with immunoSEQ multiplex PCR, while TCRdb's copy carries only in-frame clones and drops some. The sample data list over 30,000 clones. The sample taken for sequencing was PBMCs. The receptors derive from a middle-aged man in good health and CMV-seronegative.

This chain connects TRBV5-6 to TRBJ1-2; a weak D match, TRBD1 (5 bases). Germline-derived CDR1 and CDR2 are SGHDT and YYEEEE. V was trimmed by 0 bases and J by 8 bases, leaving 8 bases between them. The CDR3 totals 12 residues. This chain's CDR3 is CASSLARAGYTF. CDR3 bases: TGTGCCAGCAGCTTGGCCAGGGCGGGCTACACCTTC.

This chain uses TRBV6-4 with TRBJ2-3; 7 nucleotides align to TRBD1. The CDR3 sequence is 15 residues long. With 2 bases clipped from V and 2 bases from J, the junction kept 4 bases outside the gene matches. Germline V gene lookup returns CDR1 MRHNA and CDR2 SNTAGT. This CDR3 is CASSDGGQNTDTQYF. The CDR3 nucleotides read TGTGCCAGCAGTGACGGGGGACAGAACACAGATACGCAGTATTTT.

In nucleotides, the CDR3 is TGTGCCAGCAGCCGGGGGGGCACCGGGGAGCTGTTTTTT. Translating it yields CASSRGGTGELFF. The gene calls are TRBV7-3 and TRBJ2-2, with 8 bases lining up with TRBD2. CDR3 size: 13 residues. CDR1 is SGHTA, CDR2 FQGTGA, per germline. V trimming: 5 bases; J trimming: 4 bases; junction bases outside the gene matches: 0. The full variable domain, completed using reference TRBV7-3 and TRBJ2-2, is GAGVSQTPSNKVTEKGKYVELRCDPISGHTALYWYRQSLGQGPEFLIYFQGTGAADDSGLPNDRFFAVRPEGSVSTLKIQRTERGDSAVYLCASSRGGTGELFFGEGSRLTVL.

J is TRBJ1-4 and V is TRBV19; 7 positions agree with TRBD1. Germline V gives CDR1 LNHDA, CDR2 SQIVND (reference sequence). The V and J ends lost 5 bases and 4 bases, in that order; junction bases with no gene match: 10. This CDR3 comprises 16 residues. The CDR3 loop reads CASSPPGQQLNEKLFF. CDR3 coding DNA: TGTGCCAGTAGTCCCCCGGGACAGCAACTTAATGAAAAACTGTTTTTT.

The gene calls are TRBV5-1 and TRBJ2-2, with 8 bases lining up with TRBD2. The length of the CDR3 is 17 residues. Germline V gives CDR1 SGHRS, CDR2 YFSETQ. V shed 4 bases, J shed 0 bases, and the junction held 8 bases outside the gene matches. The CDR3 protein is CASSPRLAGSNTGELFF. CDR3 DNA: TGCGCCAGCAGCCCAAGGCTAGCGGGTTCGAACACCGGGGAGCTGTTTTTT.

This rearrangement joins TRBV7-9 to TRBJ1-4; tentatively, D is TRBD1 (5 bases). This CDR3 contains 13 residues. Trimming took off 3 bases at V and 6 bases at J, with 8 bases between the two ends. The V gene's germline CDR1 is SEHNR and CDR2 FQNEAQ (reference sequence). The CDR3, as DNA: TGTGCCAGCAGCTTCCCAGGGCATGAAAAACTGTTTTTT. This encodes CASSFPGHEKLFF.

The chain combines TRBV6-5 with TRBJ2-7; 11 nucleotides align to TRBD2. CDR3 length: 14 amino acids. V trimming: 6 bases; J trimming: 3 bases; junction bases outside the gene matches: 4. The germline V gene has CDR1 MNHEY and CDR2 SVGAGI. CDR3 bases: TGTGCCAGCAGATATACTAGCGGGGGCTACGAGCAGTACTTC. This gives the protein CASRYTSGGYEQYF.

V gene TRBV7-9 combines with J gene TRBJ2-1; weak D call: TRBD2 (7 bases). The CDR3 contains 15 residues. The V end was cut by 4 bases, the J end by 12 bases, with 22 bases between. Germline V gives CDR1 SEHNR, CDR2 FQNEAQ (reference sequence). The DNA for the CDR3 is TGTGCCAGCAGCTGGGGGACCGCGGGGGCGAGGTGGCAGTTCTTC. This gives the protein CASSWGTAGARWQFF.